The 12 T cell receptor beta chains listed next were all sequenced from one sample in a study of OX40 agonist ivuxolimab in advanced cancers. The table came from immunoSEQ multiplex PCR; TCRdb's copy has only in-frame clones and leaves some out. The sample lists fewer than 85,000 clones, about nine tenths seen once, with 6.2% in the top ten. The input for sequencing was CD4+ or CD8+ T cells sorted from blood, taken in a trial of the OX40 agonist ivuxolimab. These receptors all come from an adult with an advanced solid tumor such as melanoma, head and neck, liver or kidney cancer.

V gene TRBV7-8 combines with J gene TRBJ1-1; unclear D gene. CDR1 and CDR2 (germline): SGHVS, FQNEAQ. V was clipped by 2 bases and J by 7 bases, with 14 bases between them. This CDR3 region has 14 residues. DNA of the CDR3: TGTGCCAGCAGCTTACGCCTAGGCCGATATGAAGCTTTCTTT. Translation gives CASSLRLGRYEAFF.

This clone appeared once. The chain joins TRBV27 to TRBJ2-2, with 7 bases identical to TRBD1. After removal of 6 bases from V and 7 bases from J, the junction contained 8 bases not matched to a gene. Germline CDR1 reads MNHEY; CDR2 reads SMNVEV (reference sequence). The CDR3 contains 14 residues. The CDR3: CASSFGTAGGELFF. The CDR3 coding sequence is TGTGCCAGCAGCTTTGGGACAGCCGGCGGGGAGCTGTTTTTT.

The chain combines TRBV5-5 with TRBJ1-5, with D hard to call. Trimming left V 1 base short and J 5 bases short, with 7 bases between. The CDR3 has 13 amino acids. In germline, CDR1 is SGHKS, CDR2 YYEKEE (reference sequence). The CDR3 loop is CASSLSADQPQHF. In DNA form, the CDR3 reads TGTGCCAGCAGCTTGAGTGCGGATCAGCCCCAGCATTTT. Full variable domain (rest looked up from reference TRBV5-5 and TRBJ1-5): DAGVTQSPTHLIKTRGQQVTLRCSPISGHKSVSWYQQVLGQGPQFIFQYYEKEERGRGNFPDRFSARQFPNYSSELNVNALLLGDSALYLCASSLSADQPQHFGDGTRLSIL.

The chain uses TRBV27 and TRBJ1-6, with 7 bases lining up with TRBD1. Per germline, CDR1 MNHEY and CDR2 SMNVEV (reference sequence). The ends lost 2 bases at V and 7 bases at J; junction bases unmatched: 5. This CDR3 region has 15 residues. The CDR3 DNA follows: TGTGCCAGCAGTTTAGGGACAGCTCCCAATTCACCCCTCCACTTT. Translating it yields CASSLGTAPNSPLHF.

The chain joins TRBV5-1 to TRBJ2-7, with D unclear. Germline CDR1 and CDR2: SGHRS and YFSETQ. The CDR3 has 14 residues. V was clipped by 0 bases and J by 4 bases, with 11 bases between them. In nucleotides, the CDR3 is TGCGCCAGCAGCTTGGAGGCCTCGAGATACGAGCAGTACTTC. This gives the protein CASSLEASRYEQYF.

This chain connects TRBV5-1 to TRBJ2-3; 11 nucleotides match TRBD1. V was clipped by 3 bases and J by 6 bases; unmatched bases: 6. Germline CDR1 SGHRS, CDR2 YFSETQ. The CDR3 spans 15 residues. The CDR3 protein is CASSSGQGAGDTQYF. CDR3 nucleotides: TGCGCCAGCAGCTCCGGACAGGGGGCAGGTGATACGCAGTATTTT.

V usage is TRBV18 and J usage is TRBJ1-2; 8 bases fit TRBD1. V lost 3 bases, J lost 4 bases, and 13 bases stayed unmatched. The germline gives CDR1 KGHSH, CDR2 LQKENI. The CDR3 length is 17 residues. The CDR3 reads CASSPQAVGQGSYGYTF. The DNA of the CDR3 is TGTGCCAGCTCACCGCAGGCCGTAGGACAGGGAAGCTATGGCTACACCTTC.

V is TRBV29-1 and J is TRBJ2-1, with 7 bases identical to TRBD1. CDR1 is SQVTM and CDR2 is ANQGSEA in the germline V gene. The CDR3 runs to 12 residues. CDR3 in amino acids: CRAGGVYNEQFF. The DNA of the CDR3 is TGCAGGGCAGGGGGAGTATACAATGAGCAGTTCTTC.

The rearrangement joins TRBV6-5 to TRBJ2-5; 8 bases map to TRBD1. Looked up from germline, CDR1 is MNHEY and CDR2 is SVGAGI. The CDR3 extends over 12 amino acids. Unmatched junction bases numbered 8, after V lost 7 bases and J lost 10 bases. CDR3 sequence reads: CASTPRTGLQYF. Here the CDR3 DNA reads TGTGCCAGCACTCCGCGGACAGGGCTCCAGTACTTC.

The chain's CDR3 is CSVVAGGLTYEQYF. The CDR3 region has the DNA TGCAGCGTTGTAGCAGGGGGCTTAACCTACGAGCAGTACTTC. The chain couples TRBV29-1 to TRBJ2-7, with 8 bases matching TRBD1. The CDR3 is 14 amino acids. CDR1 is SQVTM, CDR2 ANQGSEA, per germline. V was clipped by 4 bases and J by 2 bases; unmatched bases: 7.

The chain has TRBV6-5 and TRBJ2-7, with TRBD1 matching over 9 bases. The CDR3 length is 13 residues. Germline V gene sequence: CDR1 MNHEY, CDR2 SVGAGI. The ends lost 7 bases at V and 6 bases at J; junction bases unmatched: 7. The CDR3 reads CASTGQGIGEQYF. CDR3 sequence (DNA): TGTGCCAGCACCGGACAGGGGATTGGCGAGCAGTACTTC.

This clone was observed a few times. The CDR3 reads CASSLRREQPEQYF. In DNA, the CDR3 is TGTGCCAGCAGCTTACGGCGGGAACAACCCGAGCAGTACTTC. The chain links TRBV11-2 to TRBJ2-7; possibly TRBD2 for D (6 bases). The CDR3 is 14 amino acids. Per germline, CDR1 SGHAT and CDR2 FQNNGV. V lost 2 bases, J lost 6 bases, and 14 bases lay in between.